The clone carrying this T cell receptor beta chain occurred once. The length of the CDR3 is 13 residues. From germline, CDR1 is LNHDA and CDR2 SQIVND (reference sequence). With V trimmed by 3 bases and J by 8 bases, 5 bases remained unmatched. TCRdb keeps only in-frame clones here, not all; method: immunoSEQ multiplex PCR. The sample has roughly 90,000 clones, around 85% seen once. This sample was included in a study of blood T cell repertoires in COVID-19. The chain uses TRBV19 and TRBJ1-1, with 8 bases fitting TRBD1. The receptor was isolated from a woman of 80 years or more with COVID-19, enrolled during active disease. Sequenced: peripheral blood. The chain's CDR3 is CASSILGTGEAFF. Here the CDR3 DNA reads TGTGCCAGTAGTATTTTGGGGACAGGAGAAGCTTTCTTT.